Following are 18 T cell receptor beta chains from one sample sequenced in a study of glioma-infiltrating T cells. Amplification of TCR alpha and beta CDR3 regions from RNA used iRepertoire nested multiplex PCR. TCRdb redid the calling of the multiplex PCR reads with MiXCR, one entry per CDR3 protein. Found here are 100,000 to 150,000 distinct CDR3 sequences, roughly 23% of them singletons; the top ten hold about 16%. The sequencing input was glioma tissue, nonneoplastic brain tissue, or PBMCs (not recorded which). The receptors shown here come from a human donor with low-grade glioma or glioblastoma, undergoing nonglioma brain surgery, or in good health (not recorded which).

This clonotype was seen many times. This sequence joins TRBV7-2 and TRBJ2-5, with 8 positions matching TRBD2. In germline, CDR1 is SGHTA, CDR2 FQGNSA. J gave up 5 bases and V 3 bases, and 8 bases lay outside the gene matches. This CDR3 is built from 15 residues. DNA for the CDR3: TGTGCCAGCAGCTTCCTTAGCGGGATGGGGGAGACCCAGTACTTC. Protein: CASSFLSGMGETQYF.

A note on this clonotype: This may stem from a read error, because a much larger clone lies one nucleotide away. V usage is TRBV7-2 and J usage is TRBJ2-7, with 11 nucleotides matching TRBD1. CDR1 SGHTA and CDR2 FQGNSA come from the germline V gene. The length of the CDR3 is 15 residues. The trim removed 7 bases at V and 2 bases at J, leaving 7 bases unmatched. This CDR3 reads CASNGTGGPTYEQYF. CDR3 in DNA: TGTGCCAGCAACGGGACAGGGGGGCCCACCTACGAGCAGTACTTC. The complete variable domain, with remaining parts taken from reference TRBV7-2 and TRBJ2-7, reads GAGVSQSPSNKVTEKGKDVELRCDPISGHTALYWYRQSLGQGLEFLIYFQGNSAPDKSGLPSDRFSAERTGGSVSTLTIQRTQQEDSAVYLCASNGTGGPTYEQYFGPGTRLTVT.

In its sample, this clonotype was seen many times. The CDR3 DNA reads as TGTGCCAGCAGCCCCCGCGGCCAGGGCTACACCTTC. It is translated as CASSPRGQGYTF. The rearrangement links TRBV6-2 or TRBV6-3 to TRBJ1-2, with D hard to call. In germline, CDR1 is MNHEY, CDR2 SVGEGT. This CDR3 contains 12 residues. The V and J ends lost 6 bases and 8 bases respectively, with 13 bases between them.

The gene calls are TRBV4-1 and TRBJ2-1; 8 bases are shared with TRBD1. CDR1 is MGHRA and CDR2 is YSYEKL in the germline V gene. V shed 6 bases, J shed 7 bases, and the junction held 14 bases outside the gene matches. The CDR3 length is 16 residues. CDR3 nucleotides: TGCGCCAGCAGATCTACAGGGGGAAGGATACTAAATGAGCAGTTCTTC. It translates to CASRSTGGRILNEQFF.

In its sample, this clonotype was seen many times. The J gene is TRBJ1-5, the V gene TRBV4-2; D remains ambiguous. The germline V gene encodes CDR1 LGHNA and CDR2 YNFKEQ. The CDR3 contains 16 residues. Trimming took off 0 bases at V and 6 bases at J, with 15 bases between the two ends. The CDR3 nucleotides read TGTGCCAGCAGCCAAGATGGTGGGGATCGCGGTCAGCCCCAGCATTTT. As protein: CASSQDGGDRGQPQHF.

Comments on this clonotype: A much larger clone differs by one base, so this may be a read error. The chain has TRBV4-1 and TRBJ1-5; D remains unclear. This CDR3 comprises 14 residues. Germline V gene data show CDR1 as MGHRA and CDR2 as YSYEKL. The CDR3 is CASIQGLGNQPQHF. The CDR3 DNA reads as TGCGCCAGCATCCAAGGACTGGGCAATCAGCCCCAGCATTTT.

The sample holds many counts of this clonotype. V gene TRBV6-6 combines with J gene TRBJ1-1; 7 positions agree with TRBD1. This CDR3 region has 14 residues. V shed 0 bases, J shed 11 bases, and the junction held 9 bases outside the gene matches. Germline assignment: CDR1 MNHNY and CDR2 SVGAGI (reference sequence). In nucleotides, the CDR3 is TGTGCCAGCAGTTACTCGACAGGGACAACGGTGGCTTTCTTT. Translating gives CASSYSTGTTVAFF.

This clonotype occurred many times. The CDR3 sequence: CASSSRQGGVGEQYF. The CDR3 DNA reads as TGTGCCAGCAGCTCCCGGCAGGGAGGGGTTGGCGAGCAGTACTTC. The chain recombines TRBV7-2 with TRBJ2-7; 7 bases align to TRBD2. CDR1 is SGHTA, CDR2 FQGNSA, per germline. The length of the CDR3 is 15 residues. After removal of 4 bases from V and 6 bases from J, the junction contained 12 bases not matched to a gene.

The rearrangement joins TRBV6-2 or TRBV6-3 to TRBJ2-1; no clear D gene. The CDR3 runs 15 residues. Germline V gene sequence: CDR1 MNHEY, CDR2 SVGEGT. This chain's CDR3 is CNSRIDGSSYNEQFF. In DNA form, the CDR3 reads TGTAACAGCAGGATCGACGGAAGCTCCTACAATGAGCAGTTCTTC.

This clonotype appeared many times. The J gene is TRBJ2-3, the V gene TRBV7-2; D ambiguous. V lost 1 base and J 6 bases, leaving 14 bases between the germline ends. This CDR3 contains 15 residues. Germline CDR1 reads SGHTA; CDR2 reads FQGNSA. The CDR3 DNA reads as TGTGCCAGCAGCTTAGATTTTAGCCACGGGGATACGCAGTATTTT. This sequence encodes CASSLDFSHGDTQYF.

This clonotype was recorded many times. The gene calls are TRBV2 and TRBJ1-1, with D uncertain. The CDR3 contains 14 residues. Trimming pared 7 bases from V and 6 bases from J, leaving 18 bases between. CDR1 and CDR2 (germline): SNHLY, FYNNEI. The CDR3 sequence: CASNPPLVASEAFF. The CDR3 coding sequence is TGTGCCAGCAACCCCCCCCTCGTAGCCTCTGAAGCTTTCTTT.

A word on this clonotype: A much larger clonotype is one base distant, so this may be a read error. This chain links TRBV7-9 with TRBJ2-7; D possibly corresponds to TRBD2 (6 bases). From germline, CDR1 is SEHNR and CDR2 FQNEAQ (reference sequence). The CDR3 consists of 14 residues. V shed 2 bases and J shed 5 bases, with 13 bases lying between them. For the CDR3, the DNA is TGTGCCAGCAGCTTAAGAGGGTCGGGGGACGAGCAGTACTTC. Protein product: CASSLRGSGDEQYF.

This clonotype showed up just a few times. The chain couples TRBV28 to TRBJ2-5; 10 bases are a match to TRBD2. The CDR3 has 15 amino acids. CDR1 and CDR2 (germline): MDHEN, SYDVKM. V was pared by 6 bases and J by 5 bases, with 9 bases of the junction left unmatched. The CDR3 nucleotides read TGTGCCAGCAGCCCCCCTAGCGGGAGTCCTGAGACCCAGTACTTC. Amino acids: CASSPPSGSPETQYF.

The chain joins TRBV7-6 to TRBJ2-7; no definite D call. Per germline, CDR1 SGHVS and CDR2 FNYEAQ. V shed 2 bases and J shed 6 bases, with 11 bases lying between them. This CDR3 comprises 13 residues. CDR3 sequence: CASSLLGPTEQYF. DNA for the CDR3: TGTGCCAGCAGCTTATTAGGACCGACCGAGCAGTACTTC.

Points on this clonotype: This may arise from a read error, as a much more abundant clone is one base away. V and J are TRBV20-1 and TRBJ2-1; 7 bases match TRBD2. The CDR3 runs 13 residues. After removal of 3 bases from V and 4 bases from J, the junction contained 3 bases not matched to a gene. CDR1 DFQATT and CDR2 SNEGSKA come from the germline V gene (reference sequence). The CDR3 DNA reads TGCAGTGCTAGGGAACTAGCGTACAATGAGCAGTTCTTC. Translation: CSARELAYNEQFF.

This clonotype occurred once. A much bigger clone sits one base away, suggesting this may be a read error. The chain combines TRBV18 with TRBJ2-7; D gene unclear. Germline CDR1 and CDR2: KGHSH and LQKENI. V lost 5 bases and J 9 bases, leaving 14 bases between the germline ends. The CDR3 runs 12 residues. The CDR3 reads CASSRYSEVQYF. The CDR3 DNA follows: TGTGCCAGCTCAAGGTACAGTGAAGTGCAGTACTTC.

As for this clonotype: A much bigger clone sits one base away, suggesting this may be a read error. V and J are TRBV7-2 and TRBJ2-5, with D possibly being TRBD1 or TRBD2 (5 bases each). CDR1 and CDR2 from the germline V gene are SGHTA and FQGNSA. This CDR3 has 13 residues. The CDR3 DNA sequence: TGTGCCAGCAGCTTAGTCCCGATGGGGACCCAGTGCTTC. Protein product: CASSLVPMGTQCF.

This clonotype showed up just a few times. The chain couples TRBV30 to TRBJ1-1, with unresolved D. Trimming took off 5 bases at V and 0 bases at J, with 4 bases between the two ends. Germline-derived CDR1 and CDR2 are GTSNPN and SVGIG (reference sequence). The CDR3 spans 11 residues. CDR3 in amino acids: CAWRVNTEAFF. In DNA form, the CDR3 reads TGTGCCTGGCGAGTGAACACTGAAGCTTTCTTT. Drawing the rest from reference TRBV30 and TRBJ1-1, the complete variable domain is SQTIHQWPATLVQPVGSPLSLECTVEGTSNPNLYWYRQAAGRGLQLLFYSVGIGQISSEVPQNLSASRPQDRQFILSSKKLLLSDSGFYLCAWRVNTEAFFGQGTRLTVV.